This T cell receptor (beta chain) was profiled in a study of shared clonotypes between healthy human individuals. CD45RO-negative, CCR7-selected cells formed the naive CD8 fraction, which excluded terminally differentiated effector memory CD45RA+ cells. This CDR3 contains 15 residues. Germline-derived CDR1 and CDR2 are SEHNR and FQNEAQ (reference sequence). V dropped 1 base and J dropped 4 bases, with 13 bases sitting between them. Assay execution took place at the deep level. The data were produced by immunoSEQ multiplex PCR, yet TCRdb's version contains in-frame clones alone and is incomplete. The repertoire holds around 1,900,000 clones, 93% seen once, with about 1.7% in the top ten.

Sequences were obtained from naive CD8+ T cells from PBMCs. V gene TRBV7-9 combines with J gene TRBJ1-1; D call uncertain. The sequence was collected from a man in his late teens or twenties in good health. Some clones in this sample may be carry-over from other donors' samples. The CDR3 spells CASSLVLSGGTEAFF. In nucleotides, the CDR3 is TGTGCCAGCAGCTTAGTCTTGTCAGGAGGCACTGAAGCTTTCTTT.